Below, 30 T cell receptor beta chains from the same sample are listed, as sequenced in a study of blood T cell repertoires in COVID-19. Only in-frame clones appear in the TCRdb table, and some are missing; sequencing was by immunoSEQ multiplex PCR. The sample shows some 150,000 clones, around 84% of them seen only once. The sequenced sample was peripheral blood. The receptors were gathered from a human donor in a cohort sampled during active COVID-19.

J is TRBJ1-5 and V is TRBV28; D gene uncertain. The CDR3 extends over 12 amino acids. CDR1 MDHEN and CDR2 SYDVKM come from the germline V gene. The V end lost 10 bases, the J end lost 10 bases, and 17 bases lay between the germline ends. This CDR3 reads CATSEGVYPQHF. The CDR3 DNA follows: TGTGCCACCTCAGAGGGCGTATATCCCCAGCATTTT.

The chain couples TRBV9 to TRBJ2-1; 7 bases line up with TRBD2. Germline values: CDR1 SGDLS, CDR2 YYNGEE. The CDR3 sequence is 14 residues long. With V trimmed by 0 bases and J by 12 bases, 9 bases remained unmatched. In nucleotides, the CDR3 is TGTGCCAGCAGCGTAGCTACGGGAGAGCGGGGGCAGTTCTTC. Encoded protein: CASSVATGERGQFF.

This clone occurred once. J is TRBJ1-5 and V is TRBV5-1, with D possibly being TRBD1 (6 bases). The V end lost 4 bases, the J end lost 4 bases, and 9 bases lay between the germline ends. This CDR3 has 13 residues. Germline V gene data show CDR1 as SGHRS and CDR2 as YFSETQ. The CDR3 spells CASSPQGNQPQHF. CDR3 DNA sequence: TGCGCCAGCAGCCCACAGGGTAATCAGCCCCAGCATTTT.

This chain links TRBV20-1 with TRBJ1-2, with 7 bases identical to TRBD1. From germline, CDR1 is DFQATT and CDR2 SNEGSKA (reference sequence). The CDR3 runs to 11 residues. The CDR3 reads CSAGQYNGYTF. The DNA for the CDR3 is TGCAGCGCGGGACAGTACAATGGCTACACCTTC.

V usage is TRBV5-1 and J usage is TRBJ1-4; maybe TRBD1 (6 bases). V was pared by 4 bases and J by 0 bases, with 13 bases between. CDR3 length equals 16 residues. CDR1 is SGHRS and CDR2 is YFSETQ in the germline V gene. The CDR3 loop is CASSTGQTATNEKLFF. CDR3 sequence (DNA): TGCGCCAGCAGCACCGGACAGACGGCAACTAATGAAAAACTGTTTTTT.

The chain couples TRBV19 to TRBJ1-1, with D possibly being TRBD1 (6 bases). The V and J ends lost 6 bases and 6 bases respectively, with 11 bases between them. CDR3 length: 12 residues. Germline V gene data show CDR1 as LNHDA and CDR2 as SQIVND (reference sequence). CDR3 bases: TGTGCCAGTAGCGTGGACAGCCCTGAAGCTTTCTTT. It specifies CASSVDSPEAFF. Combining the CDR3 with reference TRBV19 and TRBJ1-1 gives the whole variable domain DGGITQSPKYLFRKEGQNVTLSCEQNLNHDAMYWYRQDPGQGLRLIYYSQIVNDFQKGDIAEGYSVSREKKESFPLTVTSAQKNPTAFYLCASSVDSPEAFFGQGTRLTVV.

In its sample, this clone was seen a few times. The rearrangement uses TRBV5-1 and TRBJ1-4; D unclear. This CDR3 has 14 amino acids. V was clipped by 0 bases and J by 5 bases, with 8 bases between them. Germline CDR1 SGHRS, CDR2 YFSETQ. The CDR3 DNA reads TGCGCCAGCAGCTTGGCCCGGGAGAATGAAAAACTGTTTTTT. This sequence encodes CASSLARENEKLFF.

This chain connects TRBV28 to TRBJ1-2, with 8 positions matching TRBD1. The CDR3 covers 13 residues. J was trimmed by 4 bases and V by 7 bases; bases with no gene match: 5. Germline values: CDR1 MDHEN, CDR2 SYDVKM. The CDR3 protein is CASTDQGAYGYTF. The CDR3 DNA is TGTGCCAGCACCGACCAGGGGGCCTATGGCTACACCTTC.

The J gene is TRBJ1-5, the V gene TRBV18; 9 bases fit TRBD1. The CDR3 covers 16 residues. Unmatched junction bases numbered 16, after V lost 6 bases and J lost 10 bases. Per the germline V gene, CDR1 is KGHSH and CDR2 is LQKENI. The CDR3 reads CASSLTSDRGTGPQHF. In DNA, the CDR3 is TGTGCCAGCTCTCTTACTTCGGACAGGGGAACAGGTCCCCAGCATTTT.

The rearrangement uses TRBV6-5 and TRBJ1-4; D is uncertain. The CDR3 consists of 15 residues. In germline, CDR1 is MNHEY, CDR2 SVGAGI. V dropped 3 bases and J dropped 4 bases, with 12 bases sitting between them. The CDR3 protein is CASSYTGSDNEKLFF. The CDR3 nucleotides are TGTGCCAGCAGTTATACGGGGTCGGATAATGAAAAACTGTTTTTT.

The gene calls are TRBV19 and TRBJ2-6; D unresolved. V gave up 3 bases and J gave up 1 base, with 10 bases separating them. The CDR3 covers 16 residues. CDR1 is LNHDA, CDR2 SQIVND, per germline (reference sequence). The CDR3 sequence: CASSIPGESGANVLTF. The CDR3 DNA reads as TGTGCCAGTAGTATCCCTGGAGAGTCTGGGGCCAACGTCCTGACTTTC.

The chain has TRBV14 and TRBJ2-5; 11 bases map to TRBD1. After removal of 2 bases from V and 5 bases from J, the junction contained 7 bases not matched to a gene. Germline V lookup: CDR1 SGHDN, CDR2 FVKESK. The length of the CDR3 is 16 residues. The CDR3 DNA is TGTGCCAGCAGCCAACCCGGGACAGGGGGTTATGAGACCCAGTACTTC. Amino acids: CASSQPGTGGYETQYF. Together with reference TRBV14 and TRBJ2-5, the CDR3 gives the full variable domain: EAGVTQFPSHSVIEKGQTVTLRCDPISGHDNLYWYRRVMGKEIKFLLHFVKESKQDESGMPNNRFLAERTGGTYSTLKVQPAELEDSGVYFCASSQPGTGGYETQYFGPGTRLLVL.

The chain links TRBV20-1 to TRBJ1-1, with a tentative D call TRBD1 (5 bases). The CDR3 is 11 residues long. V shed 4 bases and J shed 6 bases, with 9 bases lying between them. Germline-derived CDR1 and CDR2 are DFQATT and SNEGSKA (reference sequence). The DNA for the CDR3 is TGCAGTGCTAAACGGGGGGCTGAAGCTTTCTTT. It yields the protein CSAKRGAEAFF.

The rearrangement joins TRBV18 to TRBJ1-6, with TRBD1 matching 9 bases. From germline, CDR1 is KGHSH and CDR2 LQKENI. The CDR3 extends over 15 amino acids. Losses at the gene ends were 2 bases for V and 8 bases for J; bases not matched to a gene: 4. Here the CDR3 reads CASSPTGGPDSPLHF. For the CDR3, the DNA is TGTGCCAGCTCACCAACAGGGGGCCCGGATTCACCCCTCCACTTT.

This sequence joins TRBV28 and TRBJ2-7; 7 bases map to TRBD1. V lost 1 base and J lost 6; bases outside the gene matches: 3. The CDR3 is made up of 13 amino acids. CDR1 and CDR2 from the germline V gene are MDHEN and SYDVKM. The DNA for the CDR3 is TGTGCCAGCAGTTTATTCGCAGGGGGCGAGCAGTACTTC. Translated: CASSLFAGGEQYF.

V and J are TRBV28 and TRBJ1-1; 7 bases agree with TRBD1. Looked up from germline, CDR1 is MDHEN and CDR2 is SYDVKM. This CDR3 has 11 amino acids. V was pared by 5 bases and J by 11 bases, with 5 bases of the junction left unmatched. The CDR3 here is CASSDRVDAFF. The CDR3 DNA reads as TGTGCCAGCAGTGACAGGGTAGATGCTTTCTTT.

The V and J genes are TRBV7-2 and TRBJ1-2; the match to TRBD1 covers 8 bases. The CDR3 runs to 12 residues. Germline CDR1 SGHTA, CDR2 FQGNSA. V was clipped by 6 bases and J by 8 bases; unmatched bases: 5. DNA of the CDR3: TGTGCCAGCAGTCAAGGGACAGGCGGCTACACCTTC. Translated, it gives CASSQGTGGYTF.

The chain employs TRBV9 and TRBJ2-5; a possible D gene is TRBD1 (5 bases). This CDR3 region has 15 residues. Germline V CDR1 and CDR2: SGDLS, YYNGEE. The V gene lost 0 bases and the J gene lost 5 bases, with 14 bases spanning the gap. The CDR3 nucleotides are TGTGCCAGCAGCGTAGCGTCAGGGTGGAGCGAGACCCAGTACTTC. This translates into CASSVASGWSETQYF.

CDR3 residues: CASSIGAGGETQYF. The DNA for the CDR3 is TGTGCCAGTAGTATAGGAGCAGGGGGAGAGACCCAGTACTTC. V usage is TRBV19 and J usage is TRBJ2-5; 7 bases match TRBD1. V gave up 1 base and J gave up 4 bases; unmatched junction bases: 3. CDR3 length equals 14 residues. Germline V gene sequence: CDR1 LNHDA, CDR2 SQIVND (reference sequence).

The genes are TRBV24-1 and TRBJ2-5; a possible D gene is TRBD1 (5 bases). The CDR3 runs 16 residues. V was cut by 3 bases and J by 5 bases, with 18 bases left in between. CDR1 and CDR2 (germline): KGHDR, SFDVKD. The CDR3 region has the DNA TGTGCCACCAGTGATCTGACCTCAGGGATCCTCGAGACCCAGTACTTC. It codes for CATSDLTSGILETQYF.

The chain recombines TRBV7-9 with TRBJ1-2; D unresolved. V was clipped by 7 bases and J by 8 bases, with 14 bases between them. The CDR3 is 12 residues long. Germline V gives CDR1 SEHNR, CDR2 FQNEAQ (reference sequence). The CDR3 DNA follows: TGTGCCAGCAATCGACTCCTCGAAGGCTACACCTTC. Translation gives CASNRLLEGYTF. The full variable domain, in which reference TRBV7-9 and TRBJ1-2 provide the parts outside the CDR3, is DTGVSQNPRHKITKRGQNVTFRCDPISEHNRLYWYRQTLGQGPEFLTYFQNEAQLEKSRLLSDRFSAERPKGSFSTLEIQRTEQGDSAMYLCASNRLLEGYTFGSGTRLTVV.

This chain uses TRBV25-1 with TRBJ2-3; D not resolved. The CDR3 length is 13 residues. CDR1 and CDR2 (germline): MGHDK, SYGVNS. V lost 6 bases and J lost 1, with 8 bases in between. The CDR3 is CASRPAGTDTQYF. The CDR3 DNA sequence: TGTGCCAGCAGGCCCGCGGGCACAGATACGCAGTATTTT.

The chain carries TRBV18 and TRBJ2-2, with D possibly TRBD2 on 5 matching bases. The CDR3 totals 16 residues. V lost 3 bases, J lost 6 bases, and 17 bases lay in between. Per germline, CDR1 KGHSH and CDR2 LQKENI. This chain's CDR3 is CASSPPLGGGSGELFF. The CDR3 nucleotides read TGTGCCAGCTCACCGCCCCTCGGCGGCGGGTCCGGGGAGCTGTTTTTT. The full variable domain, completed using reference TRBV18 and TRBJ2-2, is NAGVMQNPRHLVRRRGQEARLRCSPMKGHSHVYWYRQLPEEGLKFMVYLQKENIIDESGMPKERFSAEFPKEGPSILRIQQVVRGDSAAYFCASSPPLGGGSGELFFGEGSRLTVL.

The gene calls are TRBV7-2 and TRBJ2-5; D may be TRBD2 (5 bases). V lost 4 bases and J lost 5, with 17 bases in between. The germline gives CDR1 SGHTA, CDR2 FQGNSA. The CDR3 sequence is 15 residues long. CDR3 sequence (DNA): TGTGCCAGCAGCTCACCGGGATTCACCGGGGAGACCCAGTACTTC. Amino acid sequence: CASSSPGFTGETQYF.

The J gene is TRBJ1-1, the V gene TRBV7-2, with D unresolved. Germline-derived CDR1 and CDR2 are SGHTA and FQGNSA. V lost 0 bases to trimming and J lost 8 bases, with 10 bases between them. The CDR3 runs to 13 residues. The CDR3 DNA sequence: TGTGCCAGCAGCTTAGCGTTTGGGAGGGAAGCTTTCTTT. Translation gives CASSLAFGREAFF.

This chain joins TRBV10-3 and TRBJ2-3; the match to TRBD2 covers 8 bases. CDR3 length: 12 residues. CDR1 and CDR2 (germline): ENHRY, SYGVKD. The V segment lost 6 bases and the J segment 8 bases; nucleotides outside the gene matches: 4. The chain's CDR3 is CAIRSLAGTQYF. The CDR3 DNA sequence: TGTGCCATCAGGTCGCTAGCGGGTACGCAGTATTTT.

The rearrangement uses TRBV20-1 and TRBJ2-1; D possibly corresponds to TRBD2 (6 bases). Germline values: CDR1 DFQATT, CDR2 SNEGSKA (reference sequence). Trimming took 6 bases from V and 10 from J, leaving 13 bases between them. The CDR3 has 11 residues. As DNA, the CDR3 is TGCAGTGCCGTGGTCGGACTAGAGCAGTTCTTC. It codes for CSAVVGLEQFF.

This chain's CDR3 is CASRPLGSYEQYF. The DNA of the CDR3 is TGTGCCAGCAGACCGCTCGGCTCCTACGAGCAGTACTTC. This chain uses TRBV6-5 with TRBJ2-7; D remains ambiguous. The germline CDR1 and CDR2 sequences are MNHEY and SVGAGI. The CDR3 contains 13 residues. V dropped 6 bases and J dropped 0 bases, with 9 bases sitting between them.

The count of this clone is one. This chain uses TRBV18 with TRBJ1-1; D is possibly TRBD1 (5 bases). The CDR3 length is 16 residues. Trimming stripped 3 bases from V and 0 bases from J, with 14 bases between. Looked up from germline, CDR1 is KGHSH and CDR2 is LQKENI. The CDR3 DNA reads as TGTGCCAGCTCACCTGGGTTAGGGGCGGTGAACACTGAAGCTTTCTTT. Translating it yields CASSPGLGAVNTEAFF.

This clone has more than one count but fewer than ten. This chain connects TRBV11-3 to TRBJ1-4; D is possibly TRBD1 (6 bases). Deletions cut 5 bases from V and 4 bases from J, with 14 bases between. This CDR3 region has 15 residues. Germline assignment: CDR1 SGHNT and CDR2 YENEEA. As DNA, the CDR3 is TGTGCCAGCAGCGGCGGGGGACATCGTAATGAAAAACTGTTTTTT. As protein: CASSGGGHRNEKLFF.